The rows below give T cell receptor beta chains drawn from one sample of a study of neurological immune-mediated disorders. MiXCR was run by TCRdb on the 5' RACE reads, yielding one entry per CDR3 protein. This sample has roughly 80,000 distinct CDR3 sequences, with 17% found just once. Specimen: PBMCs. Every receptor here comes from a woman aged 40 to 49 in good health. Each CDR3 is given with its conserved first and last residue. D genes are given only for firm matches. Rows may omit the clone size; those that give it use once, few, many or a size class.

length: 14; V: TRBV29-1; D: TRBD1; J: TRBJ1-2; size: many; DNA: TGCAGCGCCCTCGGGACAGGGGGGAGCTATGGCTACACCTTC; CDR3: CSALGTGGSYGYTF
length: 17; V: TRBV4-1; D: TRBD1; J: TRBJ1-1; size: -; DNA: TGCGCCAGCAGCCAAAAAGGACAGGGGCTTTTGGGAACTGAAGCTTTCTTT; CDR3: CASSQKGQGLLGTEAFF
length: 13; V: TRBV7-2; D: -; J: TRBJ2-5; size: many; DNA: TGTGCCAGCAGCTTCGGTGAAGGCGAGACCCAGTACTTC; CDR3: CASSFGEGETQYF
length: 13; V: TRBV6-2/TRBV6-3; D: -; J: TRBJ1-1; size: few; DNA: TGTGCCAGCAGCAGGGACACCTACACTGAAGCTTTCTTT; CDR3: CASSRDTYTEAFF
length: 12; V: TRBV19; D: -; J: TRBJ2-3; size: many; DNA: TGTGCCAGTAGTCCCCTAGCCGATACGCAGTATTTT; CDR3: CASSPLADTQYF
length: 14; V: TRBV7-3; D: -; J: TRBJ2-5; size: -; DNA: TGTGCCAGCAGCGGCAGTGGGTCGGGAGAGACCCAGTACTTC; CDR3: CASSGSGSGETQYF
length: 15; V: TRBV7-6; D: TRBD1; J: TRBJ1-1; size: many; DNA: TGTGCCAGCAGCTCGACAGGGAGGTTATCCACTGAAGCTTTCTTT; CDR3: CASSSTGRLSTEAFF
length: 16; V: TRBV7-3; D: -; J: TRBJ2-1; size: many; DNA: TGTGCCAGCAGCCTCGGACACCCTGTTACATACAATGAGCAGTTCTTC; CDR3: CASSLGHPVTYNEQFF
length: 15; V: TRBV19; D: -; J: TRBJ2-1; size: -; DNA: TGTGCCAGTAGTCACAATCACGCGAGCTCCTATGAGCAGTTCTTC; CDR3: CASSHNHASSYEQFF
length: 14; V: TRBV12-3/TRBV12-4; D: TRBD1; J: TRBJ1-6; size: many; DNA: TGTGCCAGCAGTCCAGACAGGGGGCTTTCACCCCTCCACTTT; CDR3: CASSPDRGLSPLHF
length: 15; V: TRBV6-5; D: -; J: TRBJ2-3; size: many; DNA: TGTGCCAGCGGATCACCCGGGGGCGGGGAAGATACGCAGTATTTT; CDR3: CASGSPGGGEDTQYF
length: 16; V: TRBV7-2; D: TRBD2; J: TRBJ2-3; size: many; DNA: TGTGCCAGCAGCCCAGAACGGGGGGGAAGGGGAGATACGCAGTATTTT; CDR3: CASSPERGGRGDTQYF
length: 12; V: TRBV29-1; D: -; J: TRBJ1-2; size: -; DNA: TGCAGCGTTCGACAGGCAGAAGATGGCTACTCCTTC; CDR3: CSVRQAEDGYSF
length: 12; V: TRBV29-1; D: -; J: TRBJ2-5; size: -; DNA: TGCAGCGTCCTCGGACAAGAAGAGACCCAGTACTTC; CDR3: CSVLGQEETQYF
length: 13; V: TRBV30; D: -; J: TRBJ1-2; size: many; DNA: TGTGCCTGGAGTAAAACATGGGACTATGGCTACACCTTC; CDR3: CAWSKTWDYGYTF
length: 16; V: TRBV25-1; D: -; J: TRBJ2-3; size: many; DNA: TGTGCCAGCAGTGACCCTCGTTCTAGCTTGGCAGATACGCAGTATTTT; CDR3: CASSDPRSSLADTQYF
length: 14; V: TRBV20-1; D: -; J: TRBJ2-2; size: -; DNA: TGCAGTGCTAGAGGGCTAGCTGGGGCCGGGGAGCTGTTTTTT; CDR3: CSARGLAGAGELFF
length: 16; V: TRBV28; D: -; J: TRBJ1-6; size: many; DNA: TGTGCCAGCAGTGTCTACCGGGGGTTCAATAATTCACCCCTCCACTTT; CDR3: CASSVYRGFNNSPLHF